This is a list of T cell receptor beta chains from one sample in a study of OX40 agonist ivuxolimab in advanced cancers. Profiling relied on immunoSEQ multiplex PCR, and the TCRdb table lists in-frame clones only, not all of them. Among tens of thousands of clones listed, around 79% were seen once. Material: CD4+ or CD8+ T cells sorted from blood, obtained in a trial of the OX40 agonist ivuxolimab. The receptors derive from an adult with an advanced solid tumor such as melanoma, head and neck, liver or kidney cancer. The CDR3 runs from the conserved cysteine through the conserved F or W. D genes are given only for firm matches. Clone size, where shown, is once, few, many, or a class for clones that have expanded.

NA once TRBJ2-7 TRBV19 TGTGCCAGTAGTTCCTACGGATACGGCGAGCAGTACTTC CASSSYGYGEQYF
NA once TRBJ2-2 TRBV19 TGTGCCAGCGCCCAGCCCGGGACGGGGAACACCGGGGAGCTGTTTTTT CASAQPGTGNTGELFF
NA NA TRBJ1-1 TRBV5-4 TGTGCCAGCAGCTTGGAATTGAACACTGAAGCTTTCTTT CASSLELNTEAFF
NA NA TRBJ1-5 TRBV10-3 TGTGCCATCAGTGATAGCAATCAGCCCCAGCATTTT CAISDSNQPQHF
NA NA TRBJ1-2 TRBV7-2 TGTGCCAGCAGCTTATCCTATGGACAGCCAGAATCGGGTGGCTACACCTTC CASSLSYGQPESGGYTF
TRBD2 NA TRBJ2-7 TRBV11-3 TGTGCCAGCAGCTTAACTAGCGGGGGGTCCTACGAGCAGTACTTC CASSLTSGGSYEQYF
NA NA TRBJ2-7 TRBV7-9 TGTGCCAGCAGGGATGGCAACTCCTACGAGCAGTACTTC CASRDGNSYEQYF
NA NA TRBJ2-1 TRBV2 TGTGCCAGCAGTGAAGCTGGGCTATACAATGAGCAGTTCTTC CASSEAGLYNEQFF
NA once TRBJ1-5 TRBV7-9 TGTGCCAGCAGCTCCACAGCTTACCAGCCCCAGCATTTT CASSSTAYQPQHF
NA few TRBJ1-2 TRBV6-5 TGTGCCAGCAGAAGGGAGGAGGGGATCAGTGGCTACACCTTC CASRREEGISGYTF
NA NA TRBJ1-1 TRBV5-1 TGCGCCAGCAGCTTGGACAGCATGAACACTGAAGCTTTCTTT CASSLDSMNTEAFF
TRBD1 NA TRBJ2-1 TRBV19 TGTGCCAGTCAATCAGGGGGCGGGCATTACAATGAGCAGTTCTTC CASQSGGGHYNEQFF
NA NA TRBJ2-7 TRBV7-9 TGTGCCAGCAGCTTAGCCTCTAGCCCGAGCGCCTACGAGCAGTACTTC CASSLASSPSAYEQYF
NA NA TRBJ1-4 TRBV9 TGTGCCAGCAGCGTAGAAGGGAGAACTAATGAAAAACTGTTTTTT CASSVEGRTNEKLFF
NA once TRBJ2-5 TRBV5-1 TGCGCCAGCAGCTTGGGGCTGTTCGCGGAGACCCAGTACTTC CASSLGLFAETQYF
NA NA TRBJ2-2 TRBV5-6 TGTGCCAGCAGCTTGGCCTTGGTGGGGCTGTTTTTT CASSLALVGLFF
NA few TRBJ1-2 TRBV2 TGTGCCAGCAGTGAACAGGGGAACTATGGCTACACCTTC CASSEQGNYGYTF
NA NA TRBJ2-5 TRBV19 TGTGCCAGCTCCGACTCAGGCTTCCAAGAGACCCAGTACTTC CASSDSGFQETQYF
TRBD1 NA TRBJ2-2 TRBV5-1 TGCGCCAGCAGTGACAGGGGGTATGCCGGGGAGCTGTTTTTT CASSDRGYAGELFF
NA NA TRBJ1-2 TRBV4-1 TGCGCCAGCAGCCAAGATCCGGGATTGCACTATGGCTACACCTTC CASSQDPGLHYGYTF
NA NA TRBJ2-1 TRBV5-4 TGTGCCAGCAGCTTTTTCCGGGACTCTAGCAATGAGCAGTTCTTC CASSFFRDSSNEQFF
NA NA TRBJ2-5 TRBV2 TGTGCCAGCGGAGGGACAGCCAAACAAGAGACCCAGTACTTC CASGGTAKQETQYF
NA NA TRBJ1-1 TRBV18 TGTGCCAGCTCACTTATGCCGGAGGGGACGAACACTGAAGCTTTCTTT CASSLMPEGTNTEAFF
TRBD1 NA TRBJ1-5 TRBV12-5 TGTGCTAGTGGTTTGGACACGGGACAGGGCGGCAATCAGCCCCAGCATTTT CASGLDTGQGGNQPQHF
TRBD1 once TRBJ2-7 TRBV5-5 TGTGCCAGCAGCTCGGGACAGAGGGCGACGGCGACGGGCGAGCAGTACTTC CASSSGQRATATGEQYF
NA NA TRBJ2-7 TRBV5-1 TGCGCCAGCAGCTTGGGGACATTGCAATCCTACGAGCAGTACTTC CASSLGTLQSYEQYF
NA NA TRBJ1-1 TRBV28 TGTGCCAGCAGTTTAACGGCATCCCAGATGATGGGTGAAGCTTTCTTT CASSLTASQMMGEAFF
TRBD2 few TRBJ2-2 TRBV2 TGTGCCAGCAGGACACAGCGGGGGGGTGCTAACGCCGGGGAGCTGTTTTTT CASRTQRGGANAGELFF
NA NA TRBJ1-3 TRBV9 TGTGCCAGCAGCGTAGGGGCCGCGAGGATATCTGGAAACACCATATATTTT CASSVGAARISGNTIYF
TRBD2 NA TRBJ2-7 TRBV11-3 TGTGCCAGCAGCTTTCAAGAGGGACTATACGAGCAGTACTTC CASSFQEGLYEQYF
TRBD1 NA TRBJ1-5 TRBV2 TGTGCCAGCATCGACAGGGAGAATCAGCCCCAGCATTTT CASIDRENQPQHF
TRBD1 NA TRBJ1-5 TRBV2 TGTGCCAGCAGGAGAAGGGACAGGGGTGGCAATCAGCCCCAGCATTTT CASRRRDRGGNQPQHF
NA NA TRBJ2-7 TRBV2 TGTGCCAGCAGTGAATACCGGGCAGTGACCTACGAGCAGTACTTC CASSEYRAVTYEQYF
NA NA TRBJ1-5 TRBV5-5 TGTGCCAGCAGCTTGGGTGTGGGATCGATCAATCAGCCCCAGCATTTT CASSLGVGSINQPQHF
NA NA TRBJ1-4 TRBV5-4 TGTGCCAGCAGCTTGTATTCCGGAGGTAATGAAAAACTGTTTTTT CASSLYSGGNEKLFF
NA NA TRBJ1-2 TRBV6-6 TGTGCCAGCAGCGAGGCGGACCGGGGCTACACCTTC CASSEADRGYTF
NA NA TRBJ2-7 TRBV2 TGTGCCAGCGGGGGACATTCCTACGAGCAGTACTTC CASGGHSYEQYF
NA NA TRBJ2-5 TRBV5-5 TGTGCCAGCAGCTTGGCGGCGGGGCTTGAGACCCAGTACTTC CASSLAAGLETQYF
NA NA TRBJ2-7 TRBV5-1 TGCGCCAGCAGCTTGGCACCTCTTTACGAGCAGTACTTC CASSLAPLYEQYF